This T cell receptor (beta chain) was captured by sequencing in a study of CD8+ T cells in alopecia areata. Study as a whole: The study gave treated patients oral tofacitinib at 5 to 10 mg twice daily. General study points: More clonal than normal scalp was lesional scalp, particularly alopecia totalis/universalis. Tofacitinib significantly lowered scalp clonality and expanded CD8+ clones among the top 100.

Treatment meaning: oral pan-JAK inhibitor, 5-10 mg twice daily. Details on this clone: Its antigen remains unidentified.

V was shortened by 3 bases and J by 7 bases, with 15 bases between the two germline ends. Germline CDR1 PRHDT, CDR2 FYEKMQ (reference sequence). This CDR3 has 15 amino acids. RNA was extracted and reverse transcribed into cDNA as the sequencing template. TCRdb keeps only in-frame clones here, not all; method: immunoSEQ multiplex PCR. The repertoire includes about 270,000 clones, about 62% of them detected once, and about 0.89% sits in the top ten. The source material was CD4+ T cells sorted from blood, sampled around week 54, from a patient treated with tofacitinib. The receptor comes from a human donor with alopecia areata. V and J are TRBV13 and TRBJ2-2; D might be TRBD1 (5 bases). The DNA for the CDR3 is TGTGCCAGCAGCTTGCCACCTTGGGGCGGCGGGGAGCTGTTTTTT. Residues: CASSLPPWGGGELFF.